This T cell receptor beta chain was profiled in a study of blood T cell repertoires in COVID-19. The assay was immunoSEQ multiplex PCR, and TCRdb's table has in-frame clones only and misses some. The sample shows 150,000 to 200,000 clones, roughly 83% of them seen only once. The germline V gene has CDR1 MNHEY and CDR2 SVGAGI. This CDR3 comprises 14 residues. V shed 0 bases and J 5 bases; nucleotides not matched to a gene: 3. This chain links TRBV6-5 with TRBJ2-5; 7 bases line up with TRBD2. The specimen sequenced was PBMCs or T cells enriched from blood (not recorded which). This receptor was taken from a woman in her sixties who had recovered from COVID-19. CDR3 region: CASSYSGGVETQYF. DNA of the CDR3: TGTGCCAGCAGTTACTCGGGGGGGGTTGAGACCCAGTACTTC.